The 14 T cell receptor beta chains below all came from one sample that was sequenced in a study of blood T cell repertoires in COVID-19 (dated by TCRdb to the early 2020s). Preparation of the library involved the immunoSEQ multiplex PCR assay. TCRdb re-hosts the immuneACCESS table, in-frame sequences only. Its copies lack some clones; in the studies checked, an unresolved V gene accounts for under half of them, and the cause for the rest is not known. The sample contains 68,000 or so clones, roughly 88% of them found a single time. The top ten clones comprise around 0.47% of the sample. Input material: peripheral blood. The source of these receptors is a man in his forties or fifties with COVID-19, enrolled during active disease.

The CDR3 DNA is TGTGCCAGCAGCTTCCGCGGGAGTGGCTCCTACAATGAGCAGTTCTTC. It encodes CASSFRGSGSYNEQFF. The chain recombines TRBV11-2 with TRBJ2-1; 7 nucleotides match TRBD2. V trimming: 3 bases; J trimming: 0 bases; junction bases outside the gene matches: 5. This CDR3 has 16 residues. Germline CDR1 SGHAT, CDR2 FQNNGV.

This sequence joins TRBV10-2 and TRBJ1-2, with D maybe TRBD1 (6 bases). The CDR3 has 13 amino acids. Germline CDR1 WSHSY, CDR2 SAAADI. V shed 4 bases and J shed 6 bases, with 12 bases lying between them. The DNA of the CDR3 is TGCGCCAGCAGTGTGAGGGCAGGGGATGGCTACACCTTC. Residues: CASSVRAGDGYTF.

V gene TRBV7-9 combines with J gene TRBJ1-2; D ambiguous. Germline lookup yields CDR1 SEHNR and CDR2 FQNEAQ (reference sequence). The CDR3 is 13 residues long. Trimming left V 3 bases short and J 10 bases short, with 15 bases between. CDR3 loop: CASSFPGERPYTF. The CDR3 DNA is TGTGCCAGCAGCTTTCCTGGAGAGAGACCCTACACCTTC.

The rearrangement links TRBV6-6 to TRBJ2-5; D remains unclear. The germline gives CDR1 MNHNY, CDR2 SVGAGI (reference sequence). There are 13 residues in the CDR3. Trimming took 4 bases from V and 7 from J, leaving 13 bases between them. For the CDR3, the DNA is TGTGCCAGCAGTTTTGAGACGGCAGGGACCCAGTACTTC. Its translation is CASSFETAGTQYF.

The chain employs TRBV30 and TRBJ1-4, with 7 nucleotides matching TRBD1. V lost 7 bases to trimming and J lost 3 bases; unmatched junction nucleotides: 8. Germline loops: CDR1 GTSNPN, CDR2 SVGIG (reference sequence). The CDR3 covers 14 residues. The CDR3 DNA follows: TGTGCCTTCCGCCCCGGGACAGCTAATGAAAAACTGTTTTTT. Its protein is CAFRPGTANEKLFF. Based on the CDR3 plus reference TRBV30 and TRBJ1-4, the full variable domain is SQTIHQWPATLVQPVGSPLSLECTVEGTSNPNLYWYRQAAGRGLQLLFYSVGIGQISSEVPQNLSASRPQDRQFILSSKKLLLSDSGFYLCAFRPGTANEKLFFGSGTQLSVL.

The V call is TRBV15, the J call TRBJ2-7; TRBD1 aligns across 11 bases. The J segment lost 7 bases and the V segment lost 0 bases, leaving 8 bases of the junction unmatched. CDR3 size: 16 residues. Germline loops: CDR1 LNHNV, CDR2 YYDKDF (reference sequence). The CDR3 nucleotides are TGTGCCACCAGCAGAGAAACCGGGACAGGGGGAGGAGAGCAGTACTTC. Its translation is CATSRETGTGGGEQYF.

This chain joins TRBV6-6 and TRBJ2-7; a weak D match, TRBD2 (6 bases). CDR1 is MNHNY and CDR2 is SVGAGI in the germline V gene (reference sequence). The V end lost 4 bases, the J end lost 2 bases, and 18 bases lay between the germline ends. The CDR3 spans 16 residues. CDR3 coding DNA: TGTGCCAGCAGTTCCCCCGGAGGGGCGGGGACCTACGAGCAGTACTTC. Translated, it gives CASSSPGGAGTYEQYF.

In this sample, this clone turned up a few times. The chain combines TRBV5-4 with TRBJ2-1, with 16 bases aligning to TRBD2. Losses at the gene ends were 3 bases for V and 9 bases for J; bases not matched to a gene: 6. The CDR3 spans 16 residues. Germline values: CDR1 SGHNT, CDR2 YYREEE (reference sequence). Here the CDR3 DNA reads TGTGCCAGCAGCTCACTGGGACTAGCGGGAGGGCCTGAGCAGTTCTTC. Amino acid sequence: CASSSLGLAGGPEQFF.

Points on this clone: Because the CDR3 is missing its conserved closing phenylalanine or tryptophan, this is likely a read error. No DNA is shown, since the ends of the CDR3 on it are uncertain; the CDR3 is the one TCRdb lists. CDR3: CASSSRDTLRKTY. The chain combines TRBV3-1 (or the pseudogene TRBV3-2) with TRBJ1-2; TRBD1 is taken as the D call from the table, unchecked against the DNA. Germline-derived CDR1 and CDR2 are LGHDT and YNNKEL (reference sequence). The CDR3 length is 13 residues, termini included.

The rearrangement uses TRBV11-2 and TRBJ2-3; D is perhaps TRBD2 (6 bases). CDR3 length: 16 amino acids. Germline V gene sequence: CDR1 SGHAT, CDR2 FQNNGV. Trimming stripped 1 base from V and 4 bases from J, with 15 bases between. This CDR3 is CASSLGALASSDTQYF. The CDR3 DNA is TGTGCCAGCAGCTTAGGGGCACTAGCATCATCAGATACGCAGTATTTT.

The table lists this clone with a few counts. The CDR3 protein is CASSLGQRGSGNTIYF. The CDR3 coding sequence is TGTGCCAGCAGCTTAGGGCAAAGAGGCTCCGGAAACACCATATATTTT. The chain carries TRBV7-2 and TRBJ1-3; D is undetermined. Germline lookup yields CDR1 SGHTA and CDR2 FQGNSA. The CDR3 is made up of 16 amino acids. Deletions cut 1 base from V and 4 bases from J, with 14 bases between. Drawing the rest from reference TRBV7-2 and TRBJ1-3, the complete variable domain is GAGVSQSPSNKVTEKGKDVELRCDPISGHTALYWYRQSLGQGLEFLIYFQGNSAPDKSGLPSDRFSAERTGGSVSTLTIQRTQQEDSAVYLCASSLGQRGSGNTIYFGEGSWLTVV.

This chain uses TRBV2 with TRBJ2-7, with 12 bases matching TRBD2. Germline V gene data show CDR1 as SNHLY and CDR2 as FYNNEI. V lost 1 base and J lost 6; bases outside the gene matches: 4. The CDR3 sequence is 15 residues long. The CDR3: CASSEEGLAGPEQYF. The CDR3 DNA sequence: TGTGCCAGCAGTGAAGAAGGACTAGCGGGACCCGAGCAGTACTTC.

CDR3 nucleotide sequence: TGCGCCAGCAGCTTGGCCGGGCAGGGGTTGTCCGGGGAGCTGTTTTTT. Residues: CASSLAGQGLSGELFF. This rearrangement joins TRBV5-1 to TRBJ2-2, with D maybe TRBD1 (6 bases). CDR1 SGHRS and CDR2 YFSETQ come from the germline V gene. The CDR3 totals 16 residues. The germline V and J ends were trimmed by 0 bases and 6 bases, with 15 bases remaining between them.

The chain combines TRBV19 with TRBJ2-6, with no clear D. Trimming stripped 2 bases from V and 0 bases from J, with 8 bases between. CDR1 and CDR2 (germline): LNHDA, SQIVND (reference sequence). The CDR3 is 16 residues long. This CDR3 is CASSIWPSSGANVLTF. CDR3 nucleotide sequence: TGTGCCAGTAGTATATGGCCCTCCTCTGGGGCCAACGTCCTGACTTTC. Together with reference TRBV19 and TRBJ2-6, the CDR3 gives the full variable domain: DGGITQSPKYLFRKEGQNVTLSCEQNLNHDAMYWYRQDPGQGLRLIYYSQIVNDFQKGDIAEGYSVSREKKESFPLTVTSAQKNPTAFYLCASSIWPSSGANVLTFGAGSRLTVL.